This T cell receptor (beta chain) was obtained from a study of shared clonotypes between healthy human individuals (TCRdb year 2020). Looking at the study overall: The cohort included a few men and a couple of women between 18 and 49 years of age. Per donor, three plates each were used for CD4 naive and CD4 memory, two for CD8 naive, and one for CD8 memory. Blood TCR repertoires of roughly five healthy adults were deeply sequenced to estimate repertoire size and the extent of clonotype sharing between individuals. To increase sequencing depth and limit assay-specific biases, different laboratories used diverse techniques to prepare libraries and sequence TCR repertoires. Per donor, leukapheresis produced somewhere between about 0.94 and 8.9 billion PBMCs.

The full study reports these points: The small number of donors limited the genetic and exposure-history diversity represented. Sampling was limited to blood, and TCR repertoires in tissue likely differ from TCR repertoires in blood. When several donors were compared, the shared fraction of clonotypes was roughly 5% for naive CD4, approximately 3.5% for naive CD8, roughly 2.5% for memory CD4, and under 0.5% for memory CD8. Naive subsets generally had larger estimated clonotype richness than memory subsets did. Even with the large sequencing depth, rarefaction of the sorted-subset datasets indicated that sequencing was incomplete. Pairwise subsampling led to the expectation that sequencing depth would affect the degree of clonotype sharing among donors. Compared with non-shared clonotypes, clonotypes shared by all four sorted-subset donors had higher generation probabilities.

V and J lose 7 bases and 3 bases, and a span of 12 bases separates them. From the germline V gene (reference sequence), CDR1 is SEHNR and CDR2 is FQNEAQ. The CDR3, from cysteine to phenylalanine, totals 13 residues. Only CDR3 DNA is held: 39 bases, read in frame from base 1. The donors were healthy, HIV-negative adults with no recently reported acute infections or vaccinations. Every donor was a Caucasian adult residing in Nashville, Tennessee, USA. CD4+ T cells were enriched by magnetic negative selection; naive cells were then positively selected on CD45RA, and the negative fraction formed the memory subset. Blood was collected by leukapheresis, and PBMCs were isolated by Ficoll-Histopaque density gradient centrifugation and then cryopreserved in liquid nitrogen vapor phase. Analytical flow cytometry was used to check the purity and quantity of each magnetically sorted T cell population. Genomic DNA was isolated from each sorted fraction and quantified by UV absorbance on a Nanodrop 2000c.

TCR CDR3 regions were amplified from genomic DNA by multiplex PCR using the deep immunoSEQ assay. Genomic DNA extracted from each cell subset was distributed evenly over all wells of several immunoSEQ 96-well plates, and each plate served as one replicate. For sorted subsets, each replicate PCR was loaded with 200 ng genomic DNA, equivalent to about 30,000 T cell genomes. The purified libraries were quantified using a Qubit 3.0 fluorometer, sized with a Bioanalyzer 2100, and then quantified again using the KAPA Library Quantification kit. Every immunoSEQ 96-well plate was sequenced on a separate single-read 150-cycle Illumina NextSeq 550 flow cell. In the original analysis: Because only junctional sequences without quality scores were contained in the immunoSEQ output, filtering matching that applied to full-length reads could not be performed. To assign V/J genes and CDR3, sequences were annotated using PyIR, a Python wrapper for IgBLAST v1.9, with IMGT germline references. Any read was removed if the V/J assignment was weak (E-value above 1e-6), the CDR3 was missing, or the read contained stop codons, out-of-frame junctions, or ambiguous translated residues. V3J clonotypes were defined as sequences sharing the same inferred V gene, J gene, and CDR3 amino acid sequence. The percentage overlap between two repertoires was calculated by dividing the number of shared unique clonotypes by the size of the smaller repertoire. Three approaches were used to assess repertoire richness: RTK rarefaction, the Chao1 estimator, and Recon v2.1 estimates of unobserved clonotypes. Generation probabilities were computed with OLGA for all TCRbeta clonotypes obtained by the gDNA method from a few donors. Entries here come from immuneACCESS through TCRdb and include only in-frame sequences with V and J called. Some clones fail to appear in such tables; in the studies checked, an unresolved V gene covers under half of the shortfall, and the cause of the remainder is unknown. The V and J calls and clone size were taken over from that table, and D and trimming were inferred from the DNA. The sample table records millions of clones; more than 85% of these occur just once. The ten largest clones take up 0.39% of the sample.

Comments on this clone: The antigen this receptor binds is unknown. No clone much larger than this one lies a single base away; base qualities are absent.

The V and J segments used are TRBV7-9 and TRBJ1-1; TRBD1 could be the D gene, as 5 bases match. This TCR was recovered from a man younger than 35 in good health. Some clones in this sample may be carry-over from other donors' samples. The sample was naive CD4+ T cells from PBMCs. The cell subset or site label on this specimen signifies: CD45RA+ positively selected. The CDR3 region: CASTPGGDTEAFF. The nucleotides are TGTGCCAGCACCCCGGGAGGGGACACTGAAGCTTTCTTT.